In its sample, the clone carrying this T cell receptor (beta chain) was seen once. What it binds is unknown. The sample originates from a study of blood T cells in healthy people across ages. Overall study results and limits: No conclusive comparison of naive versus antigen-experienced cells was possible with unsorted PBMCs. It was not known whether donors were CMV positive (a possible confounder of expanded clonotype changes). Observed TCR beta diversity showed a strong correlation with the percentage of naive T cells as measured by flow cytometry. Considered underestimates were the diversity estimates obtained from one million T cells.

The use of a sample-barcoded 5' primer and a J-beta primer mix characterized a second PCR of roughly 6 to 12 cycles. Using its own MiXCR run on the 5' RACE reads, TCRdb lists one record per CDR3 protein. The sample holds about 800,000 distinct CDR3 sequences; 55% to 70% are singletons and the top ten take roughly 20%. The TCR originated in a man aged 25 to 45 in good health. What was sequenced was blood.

The CDR3 DNA follows: TGTGCCAGCAGCTTAGGGTCAAGCGAGCTGGGCGAGCAGTACTTC. Amino acid sequence: CASSLGSSELGEQYF. This chain connects TRBV7-2 to TRBJ2-5; D is unresolved. With the DNA end fitting TRBJ2-7 better, the J assignment may be wrong. Germline V CDR1 and CDR2: SGHTA, FQGNSA. CDR3 length: 15 amino acids.